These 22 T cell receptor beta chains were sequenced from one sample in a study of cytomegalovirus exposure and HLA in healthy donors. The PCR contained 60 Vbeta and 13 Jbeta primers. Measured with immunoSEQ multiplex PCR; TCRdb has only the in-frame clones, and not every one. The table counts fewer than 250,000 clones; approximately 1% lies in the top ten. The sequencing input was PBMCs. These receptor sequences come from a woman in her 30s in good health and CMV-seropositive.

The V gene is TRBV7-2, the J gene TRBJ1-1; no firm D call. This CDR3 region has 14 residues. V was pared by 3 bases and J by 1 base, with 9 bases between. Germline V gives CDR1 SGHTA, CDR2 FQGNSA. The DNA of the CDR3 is TGTGCCAGCAGCTTCGGTTTCGGGAACACTGAAGCTTTCTTT. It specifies CASSFGFGNTEAFF.

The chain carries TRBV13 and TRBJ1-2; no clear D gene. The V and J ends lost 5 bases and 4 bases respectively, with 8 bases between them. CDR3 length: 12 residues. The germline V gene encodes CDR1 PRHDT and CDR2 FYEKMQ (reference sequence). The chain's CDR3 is CASSLGLYGYTF. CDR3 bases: TGTGCCAGCAGCCTCGGTCTCTATGGCTACACCTTC.

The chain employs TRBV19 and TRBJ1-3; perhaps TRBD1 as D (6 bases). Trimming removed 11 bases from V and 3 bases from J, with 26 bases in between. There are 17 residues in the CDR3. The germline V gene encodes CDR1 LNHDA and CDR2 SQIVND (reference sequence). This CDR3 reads CASGTSHSSWVGNTIYF. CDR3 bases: TGTGCCTCCGGGACAAGTCATTCGAGCTGGGTTGGAAACACCATATATTTT.

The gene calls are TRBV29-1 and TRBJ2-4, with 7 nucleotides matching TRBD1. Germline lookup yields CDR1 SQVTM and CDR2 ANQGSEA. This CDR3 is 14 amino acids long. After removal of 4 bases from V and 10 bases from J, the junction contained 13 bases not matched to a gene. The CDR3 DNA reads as TGCAGCGTTGTTATGTACCGGGACAGTGGAATTCAGTACTTC. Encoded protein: CSVVMYRDSGIQYF.

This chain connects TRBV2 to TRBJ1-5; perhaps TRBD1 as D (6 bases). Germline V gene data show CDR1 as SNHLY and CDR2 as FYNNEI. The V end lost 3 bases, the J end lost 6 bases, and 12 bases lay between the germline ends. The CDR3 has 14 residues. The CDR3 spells CASSDVGAFQPQHF. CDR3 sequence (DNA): TGTGCCAGCAGTGATGTGGGGGCTTTTCAGCCCCAGCATTTT. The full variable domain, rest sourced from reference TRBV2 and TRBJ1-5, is EPEVTQTPSHQVTQMGQEVILRCVPISNHLYFYWYRQILGQKVEFLVSFYNNEISEKSEIFDDQFSVERPDGSNFTLKIRSTKLEDSAMYFCASSDVGAFQPQHFGDGTRLSIL.

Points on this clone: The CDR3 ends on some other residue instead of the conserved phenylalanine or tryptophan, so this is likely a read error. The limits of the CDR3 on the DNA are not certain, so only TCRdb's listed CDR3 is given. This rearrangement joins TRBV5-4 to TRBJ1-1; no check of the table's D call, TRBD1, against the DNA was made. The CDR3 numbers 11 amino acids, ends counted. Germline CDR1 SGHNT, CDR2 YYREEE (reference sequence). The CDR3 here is CASSLGTANEL.

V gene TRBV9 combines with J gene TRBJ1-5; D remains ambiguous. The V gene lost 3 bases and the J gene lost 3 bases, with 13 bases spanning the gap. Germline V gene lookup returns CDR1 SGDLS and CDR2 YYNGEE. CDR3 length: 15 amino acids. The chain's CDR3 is CASSATGSTNQPQHF. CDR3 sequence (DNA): TGTGCCAGCAGCGCCACGGGGAGTACCAATCAGCCCCAGCATTTT.

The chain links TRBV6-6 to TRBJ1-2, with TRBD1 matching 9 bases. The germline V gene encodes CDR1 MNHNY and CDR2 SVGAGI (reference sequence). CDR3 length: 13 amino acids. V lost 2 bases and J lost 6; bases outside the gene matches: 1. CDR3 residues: CASSYGTGHGYTF. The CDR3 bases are TGTGCCAGCAGTTACGGGACAGGGCATGGCTACACCTTC.

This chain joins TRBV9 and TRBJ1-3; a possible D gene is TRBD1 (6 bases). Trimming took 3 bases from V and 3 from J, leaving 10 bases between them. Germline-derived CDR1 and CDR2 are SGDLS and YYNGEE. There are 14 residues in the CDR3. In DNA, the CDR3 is TGTGCCAGCAGCGGGTGGGACATTGGAAACACCATATATTTT. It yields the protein CASSGWDIGNTIYF.

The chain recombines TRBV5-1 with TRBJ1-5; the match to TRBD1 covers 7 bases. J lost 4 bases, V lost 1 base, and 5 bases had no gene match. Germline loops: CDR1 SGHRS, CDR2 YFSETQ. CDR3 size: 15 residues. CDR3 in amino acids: CASSLSGGRNQPQHF. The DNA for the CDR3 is TGCGCCAGCAGCTTGTCAGGGGGTCGGAATCAGCCCCAGCATTTT.

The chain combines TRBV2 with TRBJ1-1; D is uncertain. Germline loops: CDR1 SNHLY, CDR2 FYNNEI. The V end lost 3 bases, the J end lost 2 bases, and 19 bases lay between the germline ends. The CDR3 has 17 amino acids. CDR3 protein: CASSDGPRGILNTEAFF. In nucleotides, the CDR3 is TGTGCCAGCAGTGACGGGCCCCGGGGTATCCTCAACACTGAAGCTTTCTTT.

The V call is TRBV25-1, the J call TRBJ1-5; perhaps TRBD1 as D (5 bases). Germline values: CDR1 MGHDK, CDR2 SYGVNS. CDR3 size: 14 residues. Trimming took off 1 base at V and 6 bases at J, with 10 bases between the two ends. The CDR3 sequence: CASSESREGQPQHF. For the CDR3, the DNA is TGTGCCAGCAGTGAATCCAGGGAGGGTCAGCCCCAGCATTTT.

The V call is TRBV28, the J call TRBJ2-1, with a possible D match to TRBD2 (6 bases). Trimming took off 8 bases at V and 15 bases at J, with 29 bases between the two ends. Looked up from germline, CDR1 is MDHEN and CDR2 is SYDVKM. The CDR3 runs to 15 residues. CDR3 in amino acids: CASGFFGRGGLEGFF. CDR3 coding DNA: TGTGCCAGCGGCTTTTTTGGGCGGGGAGGCCTTGAAGGGTTCTTC.

CDR3 protein: CAWSPRYRPSSYNEQFF. As DNA, the CDR3 is TGTGCCTGGAGTCCGAGATACCGACCTAGCTCCTACAATGAGCAGTTCTTC. The rearrangement links TRBV30 to TRBJ2-1; D is unclear. The CDR3 loop spans 17 amino acids. Germline CDR1 and CDR2: GTSNPN and SVGIG (reference sequence). With 2 bases removed from V and 0 bases from J, the gap between germline ends came to 17 bases.

CDR3: CSARGTGNEKLFF. In DNA, the CDR3 is TGCAGCGCTAGGGGGACAGGGAACGAAAAACTGTTTTTT. The rearrangement joins TRBV29-1 to TRBJ1-4, with 9 bases identical to TRBD1. The ends lost 7 bases at V and 8 bases at J; junction bases unmatched: 8. The CDR3 extends over 13 amino acids. Germline loops: CDR1 SQVTM, CDR2 ANQGSEA.

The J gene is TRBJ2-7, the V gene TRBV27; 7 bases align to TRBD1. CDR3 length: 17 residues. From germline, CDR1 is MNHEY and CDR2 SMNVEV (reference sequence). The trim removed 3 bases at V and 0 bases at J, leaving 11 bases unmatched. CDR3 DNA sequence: TGTGCCAGCAGTTTGGGACCGGGACAGTCAAACTCCTACGAGCAGTACTTC. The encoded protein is CASSLGPGQSNSYEQYF.

The CDR3 nucleotides are TGTGCAAGTCGGCCCGGTCTGATGAACACTGAAGCTTTCTTT. Protein: CASRPGLMNTEAFF. The rearrangement links TRBV12-2 to TRBJ1-1. TRBV12-2 is given as a pseudogene. This CDR3 spans 14 amino acids.

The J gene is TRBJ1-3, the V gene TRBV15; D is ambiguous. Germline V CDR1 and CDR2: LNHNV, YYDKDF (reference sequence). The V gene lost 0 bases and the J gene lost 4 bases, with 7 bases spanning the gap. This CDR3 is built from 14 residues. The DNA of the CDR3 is TGTGCCACCAGCAGAGAAGGGAGCGGAAACACCATATATTTT. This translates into CATSREGSGNTIYF. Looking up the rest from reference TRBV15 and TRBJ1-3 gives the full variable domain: DAMVIQNPRYQVTQFGKPVTLSCSQTLNHNVMYWYQQKSSQAPKLLFHYYDKDFNNEADTPDNFQSRRPNTSFCFLDIRSPGLGDTAMYLCATSREGSGNTIYFGEGSWLTVV.

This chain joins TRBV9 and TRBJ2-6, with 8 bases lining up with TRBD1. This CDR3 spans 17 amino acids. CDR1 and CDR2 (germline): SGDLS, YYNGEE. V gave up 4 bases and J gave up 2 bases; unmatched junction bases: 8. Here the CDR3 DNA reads TGTGCCAGCAGCCCAGGACAGGGCGTTACTGGGGCCAACGTCCTGACTTTC. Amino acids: CASSPGQGVTGANVLTF.

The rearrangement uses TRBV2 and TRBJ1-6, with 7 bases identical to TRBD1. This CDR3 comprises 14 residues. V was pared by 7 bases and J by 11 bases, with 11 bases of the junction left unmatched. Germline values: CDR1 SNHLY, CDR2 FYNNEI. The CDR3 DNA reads TGTGCCAGCAACATCGTCGACAGGGAGGCACCCCTCCACTTT. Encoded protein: CASNIVDREAPLHF.

The CDR3 loop is CSAWRVRQGVYTDTQYF. CDR3 sequence (DNA): TGCAGCGCCTGGCGCGTACGACAGGGAGTCTACACAGATACGCAGTATTTT. The chain uses TRBV29-1 and TRBJ2-3, with 7 nucleotides matching TRBD1. The CDR3 loop spans 17 amino acids. Germline CDR1 SQVTM, CDR2 ANQGSEA. The V gene end was trimmed by 7 bases and the J gene end by 2 bases; junction bases not matched to a gene: 18.

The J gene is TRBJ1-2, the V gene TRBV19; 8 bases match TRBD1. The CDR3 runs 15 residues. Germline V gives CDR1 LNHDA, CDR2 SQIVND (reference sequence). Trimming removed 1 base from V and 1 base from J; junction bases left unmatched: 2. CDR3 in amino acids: CASSIVGQGNYGYTF. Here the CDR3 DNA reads TGTGCCAGTAGTATAGTAGGACAGGGTAACTATGGCTACACCTTC. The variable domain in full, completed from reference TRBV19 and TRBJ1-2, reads DGGITQSPKYLFRKEGQNVTLSCEQNLNHDAMYWYRQDPGQGLRLIYYSQIVNDFQKGDIAEGYSVSREKKESFPLTVTSAQKNPTAFYLCASSIVGQGNYGYTFGSGTRLTVV.